Sequencing of this T cell receptor beta chain was carried out in a study of blood T cell repertoires in COVID-19 (dated by TCRdb to between 2020 and 2021). Broadly, across the study: Collaborator samples came from the United States, Italy and Spain and covered acute and convalescent phases of COVID-19. The material from the prospective study consisted of cDNA or gDNA derived from T cells, B-cell-depleted T cells, or PBMCs. The dataset comprised deeply sampled blood TCRbeta repertoires from subjects exposed to, actively infected with, or recovered from COVID-19. The repertoires were released in a freely available public database meant as a resource for research on the immune response to SARS-CoV-2. Samples were obtained from the ongoing ImmuneRACE study (first 160 participants) and from 1,000 to 1,500 subjects provided by 6 global collaborators. Sample metadata almost always included a de-identified subject ID, COVID-19 status, age in years and sex. Where available, HLA class I and class II types were obtained from metadata supplied by the sample provider rather than from assay-based typing. Overall results and qualifications from the work: The quantity of clinical and demographic metadata differed by source and by participant and was supplied without curation.

TCRbeta CDR3 regions were amplified from genomic DNA by means of the immunoSEQ Assay, a bias-controlled multiplex PCR. From the authors' description of their analysis: The number of nucleated cells in each sample was estimated by amplification of reference gene primers within the assay. To quantify the absolute abundance of each unique TCRbeta CDR3 rearrangement, sequence reads were collapsed and filtered. Productive Simpson clonality was computed per sample as the square root of Simpson's diversity index over productive rearrangements. TCRdb re-hosts the immuneACCESS table, in-frame sequences only. Its copies lack some clones; in the studies checked, an unresolved V gene accounts for under half of them, and the cause for the rest is not known. V and J calls and clone size come straight from that table; D and trimming were deduced from the DNA. A total of over 350,000 clones appear in this sample, more than 75% of them only once. Together, the top ten hold roughly 0.97% of the sample.

The CDR3 measures 15 amino acids from cysteine to phenylalanine. Of all the DNA, just the CDR3 is kept, 45 bases in frame from base 1. The germline V gene sets CDR1 to LGHNT and CDR2 to FRNRAP. Details on this clone: Its recognized antigen is unknown. Base qualities are not recorded, but no much larger clone differs from it by a single base.

Enrolling through a virtual design, the prospective study's participants ranged in age from roughly 18 to 95 years and lived across about two dozen United States geographic areas. Cohort assignment in the prospective study relied on participant-reported clinical history from a screening survey and a study questionnaire. In the prospective study, mobile phlebotomists collected whole blood, serum and a nasopharyngeal or oropharyngeal swab from each participant. Over a 2-month period, participants in the prospective study had the option of providing additional blood draws and questionnaires. Before DNA extraction, prospective study blood samples were shipped either frozen or at room temperature.

This sequence originates from a woman in her twenties or thirties with acute COVID-19. The sequenced sample was PBMCs or T cells enriched from blood (not recorded which). The rearranged chain carries TRBV12-5 and TRBJ2-2; TRBD2 is a possible D gene, resting on 7 matching bases. The nucleotides read TGTGCATCCCTACAACGGGGGGCGGGCACCGGGGAGCTGTTTTTT. This sequence encodes CASLQRGAGTGELFF.